This TCR beta chain was identified during a study of post-analysis software for immune sequencing data. For the study at large: The disease courses spanned relapsing-remitting, secondary progressive and progressive-relapsing forms of multiple sclerosis.

Broader study findings: Same-batch preparations were strongly co-clustered by F measure. Five TRBV segments appeared more often in patients than in controls, and TRBV5-6, TRBV5-1 and TRBV20-1 were among these. Patients with multiple sclerosis recorded significantly lower normalized Chao1 diversity than controls, the study found.

V lost 8 bases, J lost 0 bases, and 10 bases lay in between. Germline CDR1 reads ENHRY; CDR2 reads SYGVKD. This CDR3 region has 13 residues. A remark on this clonotype: Its specificity is not known.

Prepared TCR beta cDNA libraries contained unique molecular identifiers. Some 500,000 cDNA molecules were obtained per 1 to 10 million input T cells. One entry per CDR3 protein, called by TCRdb with MiXCR from the PCR reads. The table records roughly 730,000 distinct CDR3 sequences, 25% to 30% of them present only once. The rearrangement uses TRBV10-3 and TRBJ1-1, with D tentatively TRBD1 (5 bases). Sequences were obtained from blood. This TCR was sampled from a girl aged 10-17 years with multiple sclerosis. This CDR3 reads CAIGAQLNTEAFF. CDR3 nucleotides: TGTGCCATCGGGGCCCAGCTGAACACTGAAGCTTTCTTT.